This entry lists 21 T cell receptor beta chains sequenced from one sample in a study of T-cell memory formation after mild COVID-19. TCRdb re-called the 5' RACE reads with MiXCR, one entry per CDR3 protein. The sample has about 610,000 distinct CDR3 sequences; around 15% are singletons. The sample comprised PBMCs or a T cell subset sorted from them (not recorded which). The receptors were sampled from an adult woman who had mild COVID-19 (a few samples of this study predate the infection). Cell type and time point are not known.

This chain joins TRBV12-3 or TRBV12-4 and TRBJ2-7, with TRBD2 matching over 11 bases. Trimming cost V 1 base and J 2 bases; bases outside gene matches: 4. The CDR3 is 16 amino acids. CDR3 nucleotide sequence: TGTGCCAGCAGTTTAGGACTAGCGGGAAAGACCTACGAGCAGTACTTC. It codes for CASSLGLAGKTYEQYF.

The gene calls are TRBV5-1 and TRBJ1-1; a weak D match, TRBD1 (5 bases). Germline V lookup: CDR1 SGHRS, CDR2 YFSETQ. Trimming took 0 bases from V and 7 from J, leaving 13 bases between them. The length of the CDR3 is 14 residues. The CDR3 loop reads CASSLGFAGGEAFF. CDR3 in DNA: TGCGCCAGCAGCTTGGGTTTTGCCGGGGGTGAAGCTTTCTTT.

V is TRBV11-3 and J is TRBJ1-3; D uncertain. Trimming left V 5 bases short and J 0 bases short, with 14 bases between. Germline CDR1 and CDR2: SGHNT and YENEEA. The CDR3 extends over 16 amino acids. The CDR3 DNA reads as TGTGCCAGCAGCCGTCGGACCGGACTCTCTGGAAACACCATATATTTT. This encodes CASSRRTGLSGNTIYF.

The gene calls are TRBV5-6 and TRBJ1-2; TRBD1 agrees at 7 bases. From germline, CDR1 is SGHDT and CDR2 YYEEEE. The CDR3 sequence is 16 residues long. V shed 6 bases, J shed 1 base, and the junction held 12 bases outside the gene matches. The CDR3 loop is CASTSTGQEFNYGYTF. The CDR3 region has the DNA TGTGCCAGCACATCGACAGGACAGGAGTTTAACTATGGCTACACCTTC.

This clonotype turned up a few times. CDR3 sequence reads: CASSRHKGSNTEAFF. The DNA of the CDR3 is TGTGCCAGTAGCCGTCATAAGGGATCGAACACTGAAGCTTTCTTT. The chain joins TRBV19 to TRBJ1-1; D gene ambiguous. Germline CDR1 reads LNHDA; CDR2 reads SQIVND (reference sequence). The CDR3 runs 15 residues. V shed 6 bases and J shed 1 base, with 15 bases lying between them. Full variable domain (outside the CDR3, taken from reference TRBV19 and TRBJ1-1): DGGITQSPKYLFRKEGQNVTLSCEQNLNHDAMYWYRQDPGQGLRLIYYSQIVNDFQKGDIAEGYSVSREKKESFPLTVTSAQKNPTAFYLCASSRHKGSNTEAFFGQGTRLTVV.

The sample holds a few counts of this clonotype. The J gene is TRBJ2-7, the V gene TRBV20-1; 8 bases map to TRBD1. V shed 0 bases, J shed 5 bases, and the junction held 12 bases outside the gene matches. The V gene's germline CDR1 is DFQATT and CDR2 SNEGSKA (reference sequence). The CDR3 has 16 amino acids. DNA for the CDR3: TGCAGTGCTAGAGAGACACGGGGGACAGGTGCCCACGAGCAGTACTTC. It yields the protein CSARETRGTGAHEQYF.

V and J are TRBV3-1 and TRBJ2-7, with TRBD1 matching 11 bases. Trimming at V came to 4 bases and at J to 7 bases, leaving 6 bases not matched to a gene. This CDR3 is built from 14 residues. Per the germline V gene, CDR1 is LGHDT and CDR2 is YNNKEL (reference sequence). DNA of the CDR3: TGTGCCAGCAGCCGTTCGGACAGGGGGCAAGAGCAGTACTTC. It is translated as CASSRSDRGQEQYF.

This clonotype was detected only a few times. DNA for the CDR3: TGTGCCAGCAGCGTATACAGGGGTCCGAACACTGAAGCTTTCTTT. Translating gives CASSVYRGPNTEAFF. The chain uses TRBV14 and TRBJ1-1; TRBD1 aligns across 7 bases. In germline, CDR1 is SGHDN, CDR2 FVKESK. The CDR3 extends over 15 amino acids. V dropped 5 bases and J dropped 1; count of bases not matched to a gene: 7.

The V and J genes are TRBV3-1 and TRBJ2-7; maybe TRBD2 (6 bases). Deletions cut 2 bases from V and 5 bases from J, with 13 bases between. Germline assignment: CDR1 LGHDT and CDR2 YNNKEL (reference sequence). This CDR3 is built from 14 residues. The CDR3 nucleotides are TGTGCCAGCAGCCAACCGGGACTTCAAAACGAGCAGTACTTC. Translating gives CASSQPGLQNEQYF.

The genes are TRBV5-6 and TRBJ2-1, with D unresolved. The CDR3 totals 12 residues. CDR1 and CDR2 (germline): SGHDT, YYEEEE. Trimming stripped 1 base from V and 9 bases from J, with 8 bases between. CDR3 amino acids: CASSLYLVEQFF. The DNA of the CDR3 is TGTGCCAGCAGCTTGTATCTCGTTGAGCAGTTCTTC. Together with reference TRBV5-6 and TRBJ2-1, the CDR3 gives the full variable domain: DAGVTQSPTHLIKTRGQQVTLRCSPKSGHDTVSWYQQALGQGPQFIFQYYEEEERQRGNFPDRFSGHQFPNYSSELNVNALLLGDSALYLCASSLYLVEQFFGPGTRLTVL.

There are a few counts of this clonotype. The CDR3 region has the DNA TGTGCCACCCGGACGAACACTGAAGCTTTCTTT. This sequence encodes CATRTNTEAFF. J is TRBJ1-1 and V is TRBV6-6; D not resolved. CDR3 length: 11 residues. The germline V gene has CDR1 MNHNY and CDR2 SVGAGI (reference sequence). V was pared by 10 bases and J by 1 base, with 7 bases between.

This clonotype has at least ten counts. This rearrangement joins TRBV14 to TRBJ2-5, with TRBD2 matching over 7 bases. The CDR3 totals 16 residues. The germline V gene encodes CDR1 SGHDN and CDR2 FVKESK. J was trimmed by 1 base and V by 4 bases; bases with no gene match: 9. The CDR3 loop reads CASSPLQGGTQETQYF. For the CDR3, the DNA is TGTGCCAGCAGCCCTCTCCAGGGAGGGACCCAAGAGACCCAGTACTTC.

This clonotype was found a few times. This sequence joins TRBV6-2 or TRBV6-3 and TRBJ2-7; no firm D call. The CDR3 is made up of 11 amino acids. V lost 7 bases to trimming and J lost 7 bases, with 11 bases between them. In germline, CDR1 is MNHEY, CDR2 SVGEGT. CDR3 sequence reads: CASTLGQEQYF. In nucleotides, the CDR3 is TGTGCCAGCACGCTAGGGCAAGAGCAGTACTTC.

In its sample, this clonotype was seen a few times. The chain couples TRBV2 to TRBJ2-4, with D unclear. The CDR3 runs to 14 residues. CDR1 SNHLY and CDR2 FYNNEI come from the germline V gene. V was cut by 2 bases and J by 1 base, with 6 bases left in between. This CDR3 reads CASSEPGAKNIQYF. As DNA, the CDR3 is TGTGCCAGCAGTGAACCTGGGGCCAAAAACATTCAGTACTTC.

This chain uses TRBV7-9 with TRBJ1-1; D gene uncertain. This CDR3 is 13 amino acids long. V gave up 4 bases and J gave up 5 bases, with 11 bases separating them. Germline values: CDR1 SEHNR, CDR2 FQNEAQ (reference sequence). CDR3 bases: TGTGCCAGCAGCTCCCCCTGGGAAACTGAAGCTTTCTTT. Translating gives CASSSPWETEAFF. The full variable domain, its missing parts supplied by reference TRBV7-9 and TRBJ1-1, is DTGVSQNPRHKITKRGQNVTFRCDPISEHNRLYWYRQTLGQGPEFLTYFQNEAQLEKSRLLSDRFSAERPKGSFSTLEIQRTEQGDSAMYLCASSSPWETEAFFGQGTRLTVV.

This clonotype was detected a few times. The J gene is TRBJ2-3, the V gene TRBV6-2 or TRBV6-3, with D hard to call. Trimming pared 6 bases from V and 2 bases from J, leaving 12 bases between. Germline CDR1 reads MNHEY; CDR2 reads SVGEGT. CDR3 length: 14 residues. The CDR3 DNA reads TGTGCCAGCAGCCCGGCTCCCTTCACAGATACGCAGTATTTT. The encoded protein is CASSPAPFTDTQYF.

V and J are TRBV6-5 and TRBJ2-2, with 11 bases lining up with TRBD2. Germline lookup yields CDR1 MNHEY and CDR2 SVGAGI. This CDR3 region has 18 residues. J gave up 4 bases and V 4 bases, and 11 bases lay outside the gene matches. CDR3 in DNA: TGTGCCAGCAGTTCGACGACTCTAGCGGGGGGTGTCACCGGGGAGCTGTTTTTT. As protein: CASSSTTLAGGVTGELFF.

The CDR3 DNA reads TGTGCCAGCAGCTTATCGGCATCTGGAAACACCATATATTTT. Translated: CASSLSASGNTIYF. The chain joins TRBV7-8 to TRBJ1-3; no clear D. This CDR3 is 14 amino acids long. Trimming took 2 bases from V and 1 from J, leaving 6 bases between them. CDR1 and CDR2 (germline): SGHVS, FQNEAQ.

This clonotype was found many times. The chain joins TRBV6-6 to TRBJ1-2, with D possibly TRBD1 on 5 matching bases. This CDR3 region has 13 residues. V was pared by 2 bases and J by 8 bases, with 12 bases between. Germline V gene lookup returns CDR1 MNHNY and CDR2 SVGAGI (reference sequence). CDR3: CASSYRQGGGYTF. The CDR3 DNA reads TGTGCCAGCAGTTACAGGCAGGGTGGGGGCTACACCTTC.

This clonotype came up a few times. V usage is TRBV10-3 and J usage is TRBJ2-7; D remains unclear. V was clipped by 4 bases and J by 3 bases, with 16 bases between them. This CDR3 comprises 15 residues. CDR1 ENHRY and CDR2 SYGVKD come from the germline V gene. As DNA, the CDR3 is TGTGCCATCAGTGGGGCTGGCGAACGGAACTACGAGCAGTACTTC. Translating gives CAISGAGERNYEQYF.

This clonotype was seen just once. J is TRBJ2-1 and V is TRBV15; D possibly uses TRBD1 or TRBD2 (6 bases each). Looked up from germline, CDR1 is LNHNV and CDR2 is YYDKDF (reference sequence). The CDR3 length is 14 residues. V shed 4 bases and J shed 4 bases, with 11 bases lying between them. The DNA of the CDR3 is TGTGCCACCAGCACCGGGGGCGGGTACAATGAGCAGTTCTTC. Translation gives CATSTGGGYNEQFF.